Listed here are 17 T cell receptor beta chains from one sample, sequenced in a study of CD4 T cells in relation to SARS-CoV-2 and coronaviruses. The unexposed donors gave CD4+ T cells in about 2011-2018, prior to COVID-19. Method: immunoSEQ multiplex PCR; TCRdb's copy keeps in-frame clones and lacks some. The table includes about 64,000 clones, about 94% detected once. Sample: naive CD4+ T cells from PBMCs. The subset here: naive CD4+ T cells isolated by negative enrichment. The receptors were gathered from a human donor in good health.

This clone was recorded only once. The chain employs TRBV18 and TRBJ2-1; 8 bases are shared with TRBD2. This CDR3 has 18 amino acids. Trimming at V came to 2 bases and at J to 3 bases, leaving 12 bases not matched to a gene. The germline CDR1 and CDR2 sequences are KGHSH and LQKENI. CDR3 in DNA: TGTGCCAGCTCACCAACCACGGGACTAGACTATTACTACAATGAGCAGTTCTTC. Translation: CASSPTTGLDYYYNEQFF.

The CDR3 here is CASSYSKRHTEAFF. The CDR3 bases are TGTGCCAGCAGTTACTCGAAGAGACACACTGAAGCTTTCTTT. The chain links TRBV6-5 to TRBJ1-1; D gene uncertain. The V and J ends lost 0 bases and 3 bases respectively, with 8 bases between them. Per the germline V gene, CDR1 is MNHEY and CDR2 is SVGAGI. CDR3 length: 14 amino acids.

The DNA for the CDR3 is TGTGCCAGCAGCGAGACAGGGATCCCGAGACTGTACAATGAGCAGTTCTTC. Amino acid sequence: CASSETGIPRLYNEQFF. The chain is built from TRBV2 and TRBJ2-1; 7 nucleotides agree with TRBD1. Germline CDR1 SNHLY, CDR2 FYNNEI. The CDR3 is made up of 17 amino acids. V lost 6 bases, J lost 4 bases, and 15 bases stayed unmatched.

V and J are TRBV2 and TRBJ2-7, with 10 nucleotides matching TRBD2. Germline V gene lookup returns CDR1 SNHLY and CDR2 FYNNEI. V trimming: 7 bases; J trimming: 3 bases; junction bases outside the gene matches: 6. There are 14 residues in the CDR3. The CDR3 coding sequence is TGTGCCAGCACCCTAGCGGGGGTTATCTACGAGCAGTACTTC. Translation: CASTLAGVIYEQYF.

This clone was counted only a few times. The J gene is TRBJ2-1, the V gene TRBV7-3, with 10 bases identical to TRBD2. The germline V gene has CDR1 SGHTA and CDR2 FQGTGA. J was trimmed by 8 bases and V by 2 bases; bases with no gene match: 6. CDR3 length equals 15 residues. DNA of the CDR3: TGTGCCAGCAGCTTACTAGCGGGAGTAATAGATGAGCAGTTCTTC. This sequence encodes CASSLLAGVIDEQFF.

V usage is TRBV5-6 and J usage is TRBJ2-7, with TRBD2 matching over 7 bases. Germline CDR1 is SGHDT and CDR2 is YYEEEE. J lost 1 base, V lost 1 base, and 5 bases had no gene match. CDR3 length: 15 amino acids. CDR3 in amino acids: CASSLRGAGSYEQYF. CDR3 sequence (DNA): TGTGCCAGCAGCTTGAGAGGAGCGGGGTCCTACGAGCAGTACTTC.

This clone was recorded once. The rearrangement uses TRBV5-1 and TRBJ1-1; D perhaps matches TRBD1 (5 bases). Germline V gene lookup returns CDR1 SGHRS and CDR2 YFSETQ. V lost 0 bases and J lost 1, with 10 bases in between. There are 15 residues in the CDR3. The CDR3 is CASSLAVRANTEAFF. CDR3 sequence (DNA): TGCGCCAGCAGCTTGGCCGTCAGGGCGAACACTGAAGCTTTCTTT.

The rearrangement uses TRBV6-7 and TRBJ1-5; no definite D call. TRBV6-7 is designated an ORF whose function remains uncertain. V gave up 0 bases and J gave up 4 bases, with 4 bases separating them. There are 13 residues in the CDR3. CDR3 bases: TGTGCCAGCAGTTACTCGCGGAATCAGCCCCAGCATTTT. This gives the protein CASSYSRNQPQHF.

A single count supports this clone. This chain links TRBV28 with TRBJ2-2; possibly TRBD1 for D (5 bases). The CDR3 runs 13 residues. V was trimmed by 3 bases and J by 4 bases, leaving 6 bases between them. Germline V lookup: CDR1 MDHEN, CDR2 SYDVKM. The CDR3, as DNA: TGTGCCAGCAGTTTGCAGGGCACCGGGGAGCTGTTTTTT. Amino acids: CASSLQGTGELFF.

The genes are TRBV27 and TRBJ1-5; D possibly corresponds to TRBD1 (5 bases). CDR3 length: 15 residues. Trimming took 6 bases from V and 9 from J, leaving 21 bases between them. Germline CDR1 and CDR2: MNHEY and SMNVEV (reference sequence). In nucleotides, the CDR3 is TGTGCCAGCAGCCCATGGTCCGGTGAGGGACGGCCCCAGCATTTT. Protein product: CASSPWSGEGRPQHF.

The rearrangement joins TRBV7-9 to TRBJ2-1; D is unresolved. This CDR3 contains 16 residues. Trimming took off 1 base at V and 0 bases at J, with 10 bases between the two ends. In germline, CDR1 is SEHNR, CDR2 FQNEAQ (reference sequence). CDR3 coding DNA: TGTGCCAGCAGCTTAGGACTGTCGAGCTCCTACAATGAGCAGTTCTTC. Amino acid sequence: CASSLGLSSSYNEQFF.

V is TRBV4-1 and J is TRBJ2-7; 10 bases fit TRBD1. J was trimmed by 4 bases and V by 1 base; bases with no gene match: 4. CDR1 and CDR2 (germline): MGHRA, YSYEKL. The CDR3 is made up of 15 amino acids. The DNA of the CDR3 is TGCGCCAGCAGCCAAGCCGGGACAGGGGCGTACGAGCAGTACTTC. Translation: CASSQAGTGAYEQYF.

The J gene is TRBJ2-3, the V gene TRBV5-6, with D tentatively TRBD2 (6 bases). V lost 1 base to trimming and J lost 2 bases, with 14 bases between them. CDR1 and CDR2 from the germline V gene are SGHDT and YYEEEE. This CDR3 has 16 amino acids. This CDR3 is CASSLTTSRDTDTQYF. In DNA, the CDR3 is TGTGCCAGCAGCTTGACTACTAGCCGCGACACAGATACGCAGTATTTT.

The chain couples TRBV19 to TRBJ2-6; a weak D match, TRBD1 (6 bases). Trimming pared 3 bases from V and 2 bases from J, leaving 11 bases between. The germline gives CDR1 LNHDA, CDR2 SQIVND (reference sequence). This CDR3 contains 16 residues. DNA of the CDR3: TGTGCCAGTAGTATTGGGGGCGTTCCTGGGGCCAACGTCCTGACTTTC. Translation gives CASSIGGVPGANVLTF.

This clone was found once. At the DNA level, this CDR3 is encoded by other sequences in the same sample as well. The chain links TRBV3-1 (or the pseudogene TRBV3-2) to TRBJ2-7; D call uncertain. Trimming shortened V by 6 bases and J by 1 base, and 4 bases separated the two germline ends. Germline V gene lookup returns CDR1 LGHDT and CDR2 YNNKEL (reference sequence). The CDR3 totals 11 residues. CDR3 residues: CASSLSYEQYF. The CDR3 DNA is TGTGCCAGCAGTCTTTCCTACGAGCAGTACTTC.

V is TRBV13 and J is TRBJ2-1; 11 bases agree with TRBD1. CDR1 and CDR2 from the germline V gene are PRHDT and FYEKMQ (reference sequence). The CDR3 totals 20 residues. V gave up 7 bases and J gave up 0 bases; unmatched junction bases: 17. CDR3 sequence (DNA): TGTGCCAGCAACTTGTTACCGGGACAGGGGGACCGGAGCTCCTACAATGAGCAGTTCTTC. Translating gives CASNLLPGQGDRSSYNEQFF.

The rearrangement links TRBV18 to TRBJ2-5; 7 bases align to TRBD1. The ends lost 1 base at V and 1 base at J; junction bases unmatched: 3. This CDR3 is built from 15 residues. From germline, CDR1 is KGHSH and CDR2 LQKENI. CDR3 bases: TGTGCCAGCTCACCACGCCGGGACAGCCAAGAGACCCAGTACTTC. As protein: CASSPRRDSQETQYF.